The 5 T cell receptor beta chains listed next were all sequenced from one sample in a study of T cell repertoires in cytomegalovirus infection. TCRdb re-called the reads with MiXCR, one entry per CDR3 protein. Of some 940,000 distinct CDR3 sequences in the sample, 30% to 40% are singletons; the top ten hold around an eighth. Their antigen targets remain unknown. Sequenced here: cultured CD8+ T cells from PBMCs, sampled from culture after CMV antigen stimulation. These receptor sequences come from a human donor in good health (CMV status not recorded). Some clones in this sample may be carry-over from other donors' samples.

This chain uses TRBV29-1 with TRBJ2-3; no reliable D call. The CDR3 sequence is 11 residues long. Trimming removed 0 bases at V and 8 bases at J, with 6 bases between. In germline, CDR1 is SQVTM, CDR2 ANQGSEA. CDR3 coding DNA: TGCAGCGTTGAAGACGTGGGTACGCAGTATTTT. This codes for CSVEDVGTQYF.

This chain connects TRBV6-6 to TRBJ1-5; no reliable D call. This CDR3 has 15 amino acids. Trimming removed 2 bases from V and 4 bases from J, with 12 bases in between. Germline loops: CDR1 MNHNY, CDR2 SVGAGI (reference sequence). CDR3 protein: CASSYGFGFNQPQHF. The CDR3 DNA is TGTGCCAGCAGTTACGGGTTCGGGTTTAATCAGCCCCAGCATTTT.

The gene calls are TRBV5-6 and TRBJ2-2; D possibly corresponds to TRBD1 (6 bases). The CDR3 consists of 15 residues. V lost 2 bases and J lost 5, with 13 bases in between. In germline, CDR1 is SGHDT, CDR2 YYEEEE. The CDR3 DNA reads TGTGCCAGCAGCTTAATCCAGGGGTTGACCGGGGAGCTGTTTTTT. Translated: CASSLIQGLTGELFF.

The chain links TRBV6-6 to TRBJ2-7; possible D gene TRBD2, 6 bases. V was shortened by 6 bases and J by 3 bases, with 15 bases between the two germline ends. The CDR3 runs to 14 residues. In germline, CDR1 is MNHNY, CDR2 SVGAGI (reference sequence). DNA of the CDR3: TGTGCCAGCAGCCCGGGACTTTCCGACTACGAGCAGTACGTC. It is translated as CASSPGLSDYEQYV.

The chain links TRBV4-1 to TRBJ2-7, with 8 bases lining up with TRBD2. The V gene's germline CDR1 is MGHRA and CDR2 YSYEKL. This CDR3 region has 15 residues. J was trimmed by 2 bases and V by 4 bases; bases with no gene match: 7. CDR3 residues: CASSPSRTSTYEQYF. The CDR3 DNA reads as TGCGCCAGCAGCCCCTCTCGGACTAGCACCTACGAGCAGTACTTC.